Each of the 28 T cell receptor beta chains below was sequenced from the same sample in a study of blood T cell repertoires in COVID-19. Profiling relied on immunoSEQ multiplex PCR, and the TCRdb table lists in-frame clones only, not all of them. The sample contains about 77,000 clones, 80% of which appear only once. The sequencing input was peripheral blood. The receptor source for this set is a woman between 65 and 79 years old with acute or convalescent COVID-19.

The rearrangement uses TRBV6-6 and TRBJ2-5; the match to TRBD2 covers 8 bases. CDR3 length: 14 amino acids. From germline, CDR1 is MNHNY and CDR2 SVGAGI (reference sequence). J was trimmed by 5 bases and V by 5 bases; bases with no gene match: 7. The CDR3 loop reads CASSGSAGEETQYF. The DNA for the CDR3 is TGTGCCAGCAGTGGATCAGCGGGGGAGGAGACCCAGTACTTC.

The chain recombines TRBV19 with TRBJ2-1; 9 nucleotides line up with TRBD2. V shed 5 bases and J 2 bases; nucleotides not matched to a gene: 13. The CDR3 totals 18 residues. Germline V lookup: CDR1 LNHDA, CDR2 SQIVND (reference sequence). DNA of the CDR3: TGTGCCAGTAGTCCGATCCTGATAGCGGGGGAGACCTACAATGAGCAGTTCTTC. Translating gives CASSPILIAGETYNEQFF. The variable domain in full, with the rest retrieved from reference TRBV19 and TRBJ2-1, is DGGITQSPKYLFRKEGQNVTLSCEQNLNHDAMYWYRQDPGQGLRLIYYSQIVNDFQKGDIAEGYSVSREKKESFPLTVTSAQKNPTAFYLCASSPILIAGETYNEQFFGPGTRLTVL.

This chain links TRBV9 with TRBJ1-6; 11 positions agree with TRBD1. The CDR3 extends over 15 amino acids. V lost 6 bases to trimming and J lost 8 bases; unmatched junction nucleotides: 7. CDR1 SGDLS and CDR2 YYNGEE come from the germline V gene. In DNA form, the CDR3 reads TGTGCCAGCACCCTAGGGGACAGGGGGGATTCACCCCTCCACTTT. Its translation: CASTLGDRGDSPLHF.

The V and J genes are TRBV10-1 and TRBJ1-1; maybe TRBD1 (6 bases). Germline V gene lookup returns CDR1 WNHNN and CDR2 SYGVQD (reference sequence). The CDR3 is 14 amino acids. Between the trimmed V and J ends, which lost 4 bases and 0 bases, there was a span of 9 bases. The CDR3 DNA reads TGCGCCAGCAGTGCGACAGGCATGAACACTGAAGCTTTCTTT. Translated, it gives CASSATGMNTEAFF.

The V call is TRBV7-2, the J call TRBJ1-2; 7 bases match TRBD1. The CDR3 covers 14 residues. Germline values: CDR1 SGHTA, CDR2 FQGNSA. J was trimmed by 3 bases and V by 5 bases; bases with no gene match: 6. The CDR3 region has the DNA TGTGCCAGCAGCCCGTCGACAGGGTACTATGGCTACACCTTC. Translation gives CASSPSTGYYGYTF.

The V call is TRBV14, the J call TRBJ1-1; unclear D gene. The length of the CDR3 is 12 residues. The ends were cut back, 3 bases at V and 8 bases at J, with 10 bases in the middle. Per germline, CDR1 SGHDN and CDR2 FVKESK. The CDR3 region is CASSHAAAEAFF. DNA for the CDR3: TGTGCCAGCAGCCACGCAGCGGCCGAAGCTTTCTTT.

The chain links TRBV7-2 to TRBJ2-1, with D possibly matching TRBD2 (7 bases). The CDR3 runs to 14 residues. V was cut by 3 bases and J by 7 bases, with 13 bases left in between. The V gene's germline CDR1 is SGHTA and CDR2 FQGNSA. The CDR3 nucleotides read TGTGCCAGCAGCTTGGGGGGGGGCTTAAATGAGCAGTTCTTC. Its translation is CASSLGGGLNEQFF. The whole variable domain, filled in from reference TRBV7-2 and TRBJ2-1, reads GAGVSQSPSNKVTEKGKDVELRCDPISGHTALYWYRQSLGQGLEFLIYFQGNSAPDKSGLPSDRFSAERTGGSVSTLTIQRTQQEDSAVYLCASSLGGGLNEQFFGPGTRLTVL.

The rearrangement links TRBV12-3 or TRBV12-4 to TRBJ2-3, with a weak D call TRBD1 (6 bases). The CDR3 loop spans 12 amino acids. V was trimmed by 8 bases and J by 4 bases, leaving 10 bases between them. The CDR3 bases are TGTGCCAGCTGGACAGTTCCAGATACGCAGTATTTT. Translating gives CASWTVPDTQYF.

This sequence joins TRBV5-1 and TRBJ1-1, with TRBD1 identical over 8 bases. J gave up 0 bases and V 0 bases, and 7 bases lay outside the gene matches. The CDR3 runs to 17 residues. Germline-derived CDR1 and CDR2 are SGHRS and YFSETQ. The CDR3 DNA follows: TGCGCCAGCAGCTTGGGGTCAGGGGGCAGGGTGAACACTGAAGCTTTCTTT. Residues: CASSLGSGGRVNTEAFF.

The rearrangement uses TRBV11-2 and TRBJ2-2; TRBD1 aligns across 7 bases. The CDR3 is made up of 12 amino acids. Per the germline V gene, CDR1 is SGHAT and CDR2 is FQNNGV. Trimming at V came to 7 bases and at J to 10 bases, leaving 6 bases not matched to a gene. In DNA form, the CDR3 reads TGTGCCAGCAACCCAGGGGGACAGGAGCTGTTTTTT. This sequence encodes CASNPGGQELFF.

The chain uses TRBV6-5 and TRBJ1-2; 8 nucleotides match TRBD1. V was pared by 4 bases and J by 8 bases, with 6 bases of the junction left unmatched. Germline assignment: CDR1 MNHEY and CDR2 SVGAGI. The CDR3 extends over 13 amino acids. CDR3: CASSLGTGGGYTF. For the CDR3, the DNA is TGTGCCAGCAGTTTAGGGACAGGCGGGGGCTACACCTTC.

The chain has TRBV2 and TRBJ2-3; 12 bases are shared with TRBD2. Germline CDR1 and CDR2: SNHLY and FYNNEI. With 8 bases clipped from V and 0 bases from J, the junction kept 12 bases outside the gene matches. The CDR3 length is 18 residues. CDR3 residues: CASAWGLAGGPSTDTQYF. The CDR3 bases are TGTGCCAGCGCCTGGGGTCTAGCGGGGGGGCCTAGCACAGATACGCAGTATTTT.

The chain carries TRBV6-6 and TRBJ2-3; perhaps TRBD2 as D (5 bases). CDR1 is MNHNY and CDR2 is SVGAGI in the germline V gene (reference sequence). CDR3 length: 16 residues. V lost 0 bases, J lost 5 bases, and 15 bases lay in between. The CDR3 coding sequence is TGTGCCAGCAGTTACTCGAAGGAGTCCGGGGAAGATACGCAGTATTTT. This sequence encodes CASSYSKESGEDTQYF.

The chain combines TRBV5-6 with TRBJ2-7; the D gene is possibly TRBD2 (7 bases). Germline V gives CDR1 SGHDT, CDR2 YYEEEE. Trimming removed 1 base at V and 1 base at J, with 15 bases between. The CDR3 loop spans 16 amino acids. CDR3 nucleotides: TGTGCCAGCAGCTTGAGTTGGCGGGGGCGATCCTACGAGCAGTACTTC. It translates to CASSLSWRGRSYEQYF.

This chain uses TRBV11-2 with TRBJ2-7; the D gene is possibly TRBD1 (5 bases). V was pared by 1 base and J by 4 bases, with 17 bases between. Per the germline V gene, CDR1 is SGHAT and CDR2 is FQNNGV. The CDR3 extends over 16 amino acids. CDR3 loop: CASSLVGRGAPYEQYF. The CDR3 coding sequence is TGTGCCAGCAGCTTAGTAGGTAGGGGTGCACCTTACGAGCAGTACTTC.

This clone was picked up one time. This rearrangement joins TRBV9 to TRBJ2-1; 7 bases are shared with TRBD2. Germline CDR1 and CDR2: SGDLS and YYNGEE. V shed 1 base and J 0 bases; nucleotides not matched to a gene: 7. The CDR3 length is 17 residues. CDR3 sequence: CASSVQRGGGSYNEQFF. The CDR3 nucleotides are TGTGCCAGCAGCGTACAGCGGGGCGGCGGCTCCTACAATGAGCAGTTCTTC. The full variable domain, completed using reference TRBV9 and TRBJ2-1, is DSGVTQTPKHLITATGQRVTLRCSPRSGDLSVYWYQQSLDQGLQFLIQYYNGEERAKGNILERFSAQQFPDLHSELNLSSLELGDSALYFCASSVQRGGGSYNEQFFGPGTRLTVL.

This clone appeared once. This chain joins TRBV9 and TRBJ2-3, with unresolved D. Looked up from germline, CDR1 is SGDLS and CDR2 is YYNGEE. The CDR3 runs 11 residues. V lost 4 bases, J lost 2 bases, and 2 bases lay in between. The CDR3 loop reads CASSYTDTQYF. In DNA form, the CDR3 reads TGTGCCAGCAGCTACACAGATACGCAGTATTTT.

CDR3 nucleotide sequence: TGTGCCAGCAGTTTAGATCAAGAGACCCAGTACTTC. Translation: CASSLDQETQYF. The genes are TRBV6-5 and TRBJ2-5, with D unclear. V shed 4 bases and J shed 2 bases, with 5 bases lying between them. Germline V CDR1 and CDR2: MNHEY, SVGAGI. The CDR3 has 12 residues.

The chain uses TRBV19 and TRBJ1-2, with TRBD1 as a possible D gene (5 bases). This CDR3 comprises 17 residues. The V end lost 0 bases, the J end lost 0 bases, and 14 bases lay between the germline ends. Per germline, CDR1 LNHDA and CDR2 SQIVND (reference sequence). For the CDR3, the DNA is TGTGCCAGTAGTATAGATCGGCGACAGCCTGCTAACTATGGCTACACCTTC. Residues: CASSIDRRQPANYGYTF.

This chain joins TRBV27 and TRBJ2-7; D unclear. The CDR3 is 12 amino acids. Trimming shortened V by 6 bases and J by 1 base, and 7 bases separated the two germline ends. Germline V gene lookup returns CDR1 MNHEY and CDR2 SMNVEV (reference sequence). The CDR3 DNA follows: TGTGCCAGCAGGGCAGTTTCCTACGAGCAGTACTTC. Translating gives CASRAVSYEQYF.

The chain carries TRBV5-1 and TRBJ1-1, with D hard to call. Germline values: CDR1 SGHRS, CDR2 YFSETQ. Trimming shortened V by 0 bases and J by 3 bases, and 6 bases separated the two germline ends. The CDR3 runs 13 residues. CDR3 loop: CASSLGSDTEAFF. CDR3 nucleotide sequence: TGCGCCAGCAGCTTGGGGAGTGACACTGAAGCTTTCTTT.

The rearrangement links TRBV9 to TRBJ2-1, with D perhaps matching TRBD2 (6 bases). The V and J ends lost 3 bases and 4 bases respectively, with 17 bases between them. The CDR3 consists of 16 residues. Germline CDR1 is SGDLS and CDR2 is YYNGEE. This chain's CDR3 is CASSGPGTHQYNEQFF. CDR3 DNA sequence: TGTGCCAGCAGCGGTCCCGGGACTCATCAATACAATGAGCAGTTCTTC.

The rearrangement uses TRBV7-2 and TRBJ2-3, with 7 bases aligning to TRBD1. The V and J ends lost 5 bases and 15 bases, in that order; junction bases with no gene match: 14. The CDR3 length is 13 residues. CDR1 is SGHTA, CDR2 FQGNSA, per germline. This CDR3 is CASSTPRIRDSYF. CDR3 DNA: TGTGCCAGCAGCACCCCGAGAATAAGGGACAGTTATTTT.

In this sample, this clone turned up once. This chain joins TRBV19 and TRBJ2-1, with TRBD2 matching 9 bases. This CDR3 has 14 amino acids. Germline lookup yields CDR1 LNHDA and CDR2 SQIVND (reference sequence). The ends lost 11 bases at V and 3 bases at J; junction bases unmatched: 8. The CDR3 DNA follows: TGTGCCTCAAACCTAGCGGGGCTCTACAATGAGCAGTTCTTC. Encoded protein: CASNLAGLYNEQFF.

This chain joins TRBV27 and TRBJ2-4; D is uncertain. CDR3 length equals 17 residues. V was trimmed by 5 bases and J by 0 bases, leaving 17 bases between them. The germline V gene encodes CDR1 MNHEY and CDR2 SMNVEV (reference sequence). CDR3 nucleotide sequence: TGTGCCAGCAGTCCCTCGTCACTTCGAGAAGCCAAAAACATTCAGTACTTC. It codes for CASSPSSLREAKNIQYF.

The chain couples TRBV18 to TRBJ2-5; D gene uncertain. V lost 0 bases and J 2 bases, leaving 7 bases between the germline ends. CDR3 size: 14 residues. CDR1 KGHSH and CDR2 LQKENI come from the germline V gene. CDR3 sequence reads: CASSPPVQQETQYF. The CDR3 DNA reads as TGTGCCAGCTCACCACCGGTTCAGCAAGAGACCCAGTACTTC.

The gene calls are TRBV3-1 (or the pseudogene TRBV3-2) and TRBJ1-2; D is unclear. Germline loops: CDR1 LGHDT, CDR2 YNNKEL (reference sequence). The CDR3 is made up of 14 amino acids. V was trimmed by 0 bases and J by 7 bases, leaving 12 bases between them. CDR3 sequence: CASSQDWAGTGYTF. The CDR3 coding sequence is TGTGCCAGCAGCCAAGATTGGGCGGGAACTGGCTACACCTTC.

V is TRBV4-1 and J is TRBJ2-7, with no clear D. V lost 0 bases, J lost 8 bases, and 8 bases lay in between. Germline V lookup: CDR1 MGHRA, CDR2 YSYEKL. This CDR3 is 12 amino acids long. CDR3 amino acids: CASSQDQLKQYF. The CDR3 region has the DNA TGCGCCAGCAGCCAAGATCAACTCAAGCAGTACTTC.